By proportion, the clone carrying this TCR beta chain is medium-sized. What it binds is not known. The library was built for alpha chains, so this beta chain is an off-target read and its size means little. Germline V gene lookup returns CDR1 SEHNR and CDR2 FQNEAQ (reference sequence). The length of the CDR3 is 17 residues. V lost 0 bases and J lost 2; bases outside the gene matches: 6. Time point of the sample: sample taken at primary tumor resection. Without sorting, whole RNA was sequenced from tumor, nontumor lung or frozen PBMC. The data belong to a study of spatial heterogeneity in lung cancer. TCRdb re-called the 5' RACE reads through MiXCR, storing one row per CDR3 protein. The data show approximately 18,000 distinct CDR3 sequences, roughly 5.8% seen once. Study-wide results and caveats: Tumor mutation counts were tracked by expanded intratumoral alpha and beta TCR counts.

The sequence was collected from a female donor with early-stage non-small cell lung cancer. The chain links TRBV7-9 to TRBJ2-3, with TRBD2 identical over 9 bases. Sequences were derived from lung tumor tissue, sampled at surgery. The CDR3 sequence: CASSLALSGRPTDTQYF. The CDR3 nucleotides are TGTGCCAGCAGCTTAGCGCTGAGCGGGAGGCCCACAGATACGCAGTATTTT.